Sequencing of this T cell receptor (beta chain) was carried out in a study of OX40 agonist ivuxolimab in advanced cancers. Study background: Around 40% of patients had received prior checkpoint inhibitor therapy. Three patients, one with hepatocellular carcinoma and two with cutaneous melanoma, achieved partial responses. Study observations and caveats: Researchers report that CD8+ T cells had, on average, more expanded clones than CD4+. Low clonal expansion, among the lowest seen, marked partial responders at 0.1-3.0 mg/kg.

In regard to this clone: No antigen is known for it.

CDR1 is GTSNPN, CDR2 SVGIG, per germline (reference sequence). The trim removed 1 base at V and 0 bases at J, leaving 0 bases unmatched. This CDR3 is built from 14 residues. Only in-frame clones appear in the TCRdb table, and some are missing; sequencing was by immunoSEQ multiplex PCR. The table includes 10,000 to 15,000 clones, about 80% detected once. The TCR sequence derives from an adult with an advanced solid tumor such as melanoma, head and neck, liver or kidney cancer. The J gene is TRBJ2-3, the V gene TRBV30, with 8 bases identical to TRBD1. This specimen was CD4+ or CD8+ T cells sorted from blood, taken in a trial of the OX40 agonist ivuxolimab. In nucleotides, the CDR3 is TGTGCCTGGAGTGGGACAGGGAGCACAGATACGCAGTATTTT. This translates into CAWSGTGSTDTQYF. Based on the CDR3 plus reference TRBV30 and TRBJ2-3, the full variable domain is SQTIHQWPATLVQPVGSPLSLECTVEGTSNPNLYWYRQAAGRGLQLLFYSVGIGQISSEVPQNLSASRPQDRQFILSSKKLLLSDSGFYLCAWSGTGSTDTQYFGPGTRLTVL.